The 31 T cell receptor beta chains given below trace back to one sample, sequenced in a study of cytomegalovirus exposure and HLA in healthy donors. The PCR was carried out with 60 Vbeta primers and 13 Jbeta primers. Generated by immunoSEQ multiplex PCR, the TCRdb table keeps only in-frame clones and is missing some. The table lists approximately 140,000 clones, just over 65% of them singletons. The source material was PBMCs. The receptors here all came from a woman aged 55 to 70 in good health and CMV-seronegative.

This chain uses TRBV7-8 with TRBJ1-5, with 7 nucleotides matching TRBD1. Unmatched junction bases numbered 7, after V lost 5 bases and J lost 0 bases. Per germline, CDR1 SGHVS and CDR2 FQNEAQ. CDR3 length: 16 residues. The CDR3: CASSRLDRISNQPQHF. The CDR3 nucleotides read TGTGCCAGCAGCCGCCTGGACAGGATTAGCAATCAGCCCCAGCATTTT. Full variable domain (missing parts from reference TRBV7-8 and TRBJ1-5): GAGVSQSPRYKVAKRGQDVALRCDPISGHVSLFWYQQALGQGPEFLTYFQNEAQLDKSGLPSDRFFAERPEGSVSTLKIQRTQQEDSAVYLCASSRLDRISNQPQHFGDGTRLSIL.

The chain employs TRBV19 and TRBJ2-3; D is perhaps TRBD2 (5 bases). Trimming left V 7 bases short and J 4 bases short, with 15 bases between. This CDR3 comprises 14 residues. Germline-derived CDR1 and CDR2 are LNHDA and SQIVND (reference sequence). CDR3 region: CASTLGSGADTQYF. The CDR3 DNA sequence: TGTGCCAGTACCCTAGGGTCCGGGGCAGATACGCAGTATTTT.

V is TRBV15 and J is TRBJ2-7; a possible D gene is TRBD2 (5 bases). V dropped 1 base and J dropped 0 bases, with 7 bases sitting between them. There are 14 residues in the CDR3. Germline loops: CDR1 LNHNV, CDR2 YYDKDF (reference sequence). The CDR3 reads CATSRVGSSYEQYF. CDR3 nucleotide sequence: TGTGCCACCAGCAGAGTAGGGAGCTCCTACGAGCAGTACTTC.

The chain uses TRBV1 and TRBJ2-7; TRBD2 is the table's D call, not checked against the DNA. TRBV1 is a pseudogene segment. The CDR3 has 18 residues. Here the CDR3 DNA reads TGCACCAGCAGCCAAGAGGGGTGTAAGCGGGAGATCACCTACGAGCAGTACTTC. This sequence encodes CTSSQEGCKREITYEQYF.

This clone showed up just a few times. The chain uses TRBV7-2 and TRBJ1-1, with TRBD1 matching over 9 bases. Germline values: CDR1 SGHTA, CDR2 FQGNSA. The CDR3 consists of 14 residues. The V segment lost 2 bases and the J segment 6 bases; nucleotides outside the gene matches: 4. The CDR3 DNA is TGTGCCAGCAGCTTAATCACAGGGGGCCCTGAAGCTTTCTTT. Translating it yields CASSLITGGPEAFF.

CDR3 amino acids: CASSQGVGMGTDTQYF. Written as DNA, the CDR3 is TGTGCCAGCAGCCAAGGTGTCGGGATGGGCACAGATACGCAGTATTTT. This chain links TRBV14 with TRBJ2-3, with D possibly matching TRBD2 (5 bases). The germline gives CDR1 SGHDN, CDR2 FVKESK. The V gene lost 1 base and the J gene lost 1 base, with 12 bases spanning the gap. CDR3 length equals 16 residues.

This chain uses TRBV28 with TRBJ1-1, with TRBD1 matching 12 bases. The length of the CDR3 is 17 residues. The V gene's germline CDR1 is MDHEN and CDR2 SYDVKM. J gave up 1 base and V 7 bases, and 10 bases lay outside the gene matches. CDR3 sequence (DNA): TGTGCCAGCACCTCGATGGGACAGGGGGCGGGGAACACTGAAGCTTTCTTT. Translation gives CASTSMGQGAGNTEAFF.

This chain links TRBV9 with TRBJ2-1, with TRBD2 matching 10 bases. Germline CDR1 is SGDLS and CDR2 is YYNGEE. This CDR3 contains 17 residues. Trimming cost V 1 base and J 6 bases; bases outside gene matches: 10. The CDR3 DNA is TGTGCCAGCAGCGTAAAGCGTCCGAGACTAGCGGGCAATGAGCAGTTCTTC. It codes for CASSVKRPRLAGNEQFF.

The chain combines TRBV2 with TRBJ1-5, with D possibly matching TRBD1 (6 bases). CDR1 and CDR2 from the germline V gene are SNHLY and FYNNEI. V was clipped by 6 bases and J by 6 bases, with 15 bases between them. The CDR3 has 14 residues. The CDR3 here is CASRSTGMAQPQHF. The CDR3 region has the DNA TGTGCCAGCAGGTCAACAGGGATGGCTCAGCCCCAGCATTTT.

CDR3 loop: CASRDRGNEQFF. For the CDR3, the DNA is TGTGCCAGTAGGGACAGGGGGAATGAGCAGTTCTTC. The chain links TRBV19 to TRBJ2-1; 10 bases map to TRBD1. The CDR3 has 12 residues. The J segment lost 7 bases and the V segment lost 6 bases, leaving 0 bases of the junction unmatched. Germline loops: CDR1 LNHDA, CDR2 SQIVND (reference sequence). Supplemented by reference TRBV19 and TRBJ2-1, the full variable domain reads DGGITQSPKYLFRKEGQNVTLSCEQNLNHDAMYWYRQDPGQGLRLIYYSQIVNDFQKGDIAEGYSVSREKKESFPLTVTSAQKNPTAFYLCASRDRGNEQFFGPGTRLTVL.

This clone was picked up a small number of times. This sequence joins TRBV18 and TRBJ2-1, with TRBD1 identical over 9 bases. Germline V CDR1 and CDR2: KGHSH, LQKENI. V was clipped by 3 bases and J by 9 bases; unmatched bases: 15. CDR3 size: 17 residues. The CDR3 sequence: CASSPAPGQGSLGEQFF. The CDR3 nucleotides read TGTGCCAGCTCACCTGCCCCGGGACAGGGCTCGTTAGGTGAGCAGTTCTTC.

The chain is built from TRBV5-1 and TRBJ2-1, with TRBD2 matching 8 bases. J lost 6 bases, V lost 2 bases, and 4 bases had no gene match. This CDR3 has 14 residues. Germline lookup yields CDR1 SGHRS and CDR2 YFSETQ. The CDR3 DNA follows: TGCGCCAGCAGCTTCATTAGCGGGGCCAATGAGCAGTTCTTC. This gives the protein CASSFISGANEQFF.

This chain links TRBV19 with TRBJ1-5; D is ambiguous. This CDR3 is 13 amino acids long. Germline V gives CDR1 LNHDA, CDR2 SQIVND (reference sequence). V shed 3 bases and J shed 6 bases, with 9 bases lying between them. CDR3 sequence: CASSMGQPQPQHF. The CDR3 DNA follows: TGTGCCAGTAGTATGGGCCAGCCTCAGCCCCAGCATTTT.

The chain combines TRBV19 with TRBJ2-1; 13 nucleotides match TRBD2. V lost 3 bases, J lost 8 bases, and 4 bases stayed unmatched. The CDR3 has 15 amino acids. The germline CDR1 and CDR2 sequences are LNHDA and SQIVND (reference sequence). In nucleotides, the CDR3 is TGTGCCAGTAGTATGGGACTAGCGGGGTTTGATGAGCAGTTCTTC. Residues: CASSMGLAGFDEQFF.

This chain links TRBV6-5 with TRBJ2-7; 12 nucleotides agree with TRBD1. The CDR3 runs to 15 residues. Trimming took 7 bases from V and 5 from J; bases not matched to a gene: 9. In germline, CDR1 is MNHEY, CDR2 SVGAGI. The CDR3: CASKGAGTGGHEQYF. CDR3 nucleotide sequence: TGTGCCAGCAAGGGCGCCGGGACAGGGGGCCACGAGCAGTACTTC.

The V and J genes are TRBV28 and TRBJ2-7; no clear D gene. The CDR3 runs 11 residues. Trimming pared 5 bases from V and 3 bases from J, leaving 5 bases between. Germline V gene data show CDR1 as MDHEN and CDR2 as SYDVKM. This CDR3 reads CASSEDYEQYF. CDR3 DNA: TGTGCCAGCAGTGAGGACTACGAGCAGTACTTC.

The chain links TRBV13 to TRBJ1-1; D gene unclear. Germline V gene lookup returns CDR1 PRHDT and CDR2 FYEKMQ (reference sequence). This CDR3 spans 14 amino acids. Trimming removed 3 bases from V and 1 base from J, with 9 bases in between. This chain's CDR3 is CASSLPGGNTEAFF. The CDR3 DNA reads TGTGCCAGCAGCTTGCCCGGCGGGAACACTGAAGCTTTCTTT.

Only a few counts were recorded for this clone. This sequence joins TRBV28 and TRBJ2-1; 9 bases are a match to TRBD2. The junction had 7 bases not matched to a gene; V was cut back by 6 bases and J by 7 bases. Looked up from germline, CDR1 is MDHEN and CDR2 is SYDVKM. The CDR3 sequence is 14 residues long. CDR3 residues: CASRQPSGRNEQFF. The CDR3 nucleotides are TGTGCCAGCAGACAACCAAGCGGGAGGAATGAGCAGTTCTTC.

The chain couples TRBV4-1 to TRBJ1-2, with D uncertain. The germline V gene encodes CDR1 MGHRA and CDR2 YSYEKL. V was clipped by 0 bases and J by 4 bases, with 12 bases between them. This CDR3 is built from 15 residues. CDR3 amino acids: CASSQDHGVGYGYTF. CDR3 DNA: TGCGCCAGCAGCCAAGATCACGGGGTAGGCTATGGCTACACCTTC.

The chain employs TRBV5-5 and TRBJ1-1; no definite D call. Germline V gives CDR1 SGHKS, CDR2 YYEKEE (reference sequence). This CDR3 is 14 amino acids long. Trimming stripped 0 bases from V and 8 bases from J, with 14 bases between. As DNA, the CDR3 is TGTGCCAGCAGCTTGGGAGGATATGGTAGGGAAGCTTTCTTT. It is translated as CASSLGGYGREAFF.

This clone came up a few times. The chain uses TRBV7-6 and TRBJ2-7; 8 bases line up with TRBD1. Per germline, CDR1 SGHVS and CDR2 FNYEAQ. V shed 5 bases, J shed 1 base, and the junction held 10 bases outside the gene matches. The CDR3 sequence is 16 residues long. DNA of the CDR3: TGTGCCAGCAGCCGGGGGACAGGAGAATTTTCCTACGAGCAGTACTTC. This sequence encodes CASSRGTGEFSYEQYF.

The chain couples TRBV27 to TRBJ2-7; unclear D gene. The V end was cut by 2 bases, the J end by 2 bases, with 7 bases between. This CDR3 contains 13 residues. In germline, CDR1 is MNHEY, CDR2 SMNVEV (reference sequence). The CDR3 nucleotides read TGTGCCAGCAGTTTACTGGGCCCCTACGAGCAGTACTTC. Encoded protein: CASSLLGPYEQYF.

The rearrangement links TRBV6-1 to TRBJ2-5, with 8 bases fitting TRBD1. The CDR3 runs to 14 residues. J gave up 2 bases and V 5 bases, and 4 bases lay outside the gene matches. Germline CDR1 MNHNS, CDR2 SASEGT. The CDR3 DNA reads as TGTGCCAGCAGTATCGGACAGGGACAAGAGACCCAGTACTTC. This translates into CASSIGQGQETQYF.

The CDR3 spells CASLRGNTIYF. CDR3 bases: TGTGCCAGTCTCCGGGGAAACACCATATATTTT. This chain joins TRBV19 and TRBJ1-3; the D is unclear. The germline gives CDR1 LNHDA, CDR2 SQIVND (reference sequence). The CDR3 has 11 residues. Trimming pared 8 bases from V and 4 bases from J, leaving 6 bases between.

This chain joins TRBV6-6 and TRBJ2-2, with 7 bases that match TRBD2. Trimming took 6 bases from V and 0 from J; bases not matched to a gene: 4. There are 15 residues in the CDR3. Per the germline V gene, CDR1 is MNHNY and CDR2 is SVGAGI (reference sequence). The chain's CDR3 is CASSFSGPNTGELFF. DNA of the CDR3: TGTGCCAGCAGCTTTAGCGGGCCGAACACCGGGGAGCTGTTTTTT.

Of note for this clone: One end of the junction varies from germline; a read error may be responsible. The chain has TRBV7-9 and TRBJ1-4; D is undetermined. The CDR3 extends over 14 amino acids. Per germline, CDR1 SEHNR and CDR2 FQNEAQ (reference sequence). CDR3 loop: CSSSLPGFNEKLFF. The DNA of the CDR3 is TGTTCCAGCAGCTTACCGGGGTTTAATGAAAAACTGTTTTTT.

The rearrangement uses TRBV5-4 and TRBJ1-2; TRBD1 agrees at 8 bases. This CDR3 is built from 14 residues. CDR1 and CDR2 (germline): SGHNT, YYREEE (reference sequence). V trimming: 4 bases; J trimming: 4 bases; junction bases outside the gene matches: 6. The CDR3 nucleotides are TGTGCCAGCAGCCCTTGGACAGGGAGCTATGGCTACACCTTC. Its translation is CASSPWTGSYGYTF.

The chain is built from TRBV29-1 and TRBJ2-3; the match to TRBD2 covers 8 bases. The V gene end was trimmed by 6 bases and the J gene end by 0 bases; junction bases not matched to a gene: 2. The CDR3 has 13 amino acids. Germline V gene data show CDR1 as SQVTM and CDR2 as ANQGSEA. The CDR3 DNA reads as TGCAGCGTCCCGGGAGGGAGCACAGATACGCAGTATTTT. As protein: CSVPGGSTDTQYF.

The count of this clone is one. CDR3 DNA: TGTGCCAGCAGTTCCATCAGCGGGAATTCCTACGAGCAGTACTTC. Encoded protein: CASSSISGNSYEQYF. The chain combines TRBV6-5 with TRBJ2-7, with 7 bases fitting TRBD2. The CDR3 runs 15 residues. Trimming took 4 bases from V and 1 from J; bases not matched to a gene: 7. Germline CDR1 MNHEY, CDR2 SVGAGI.

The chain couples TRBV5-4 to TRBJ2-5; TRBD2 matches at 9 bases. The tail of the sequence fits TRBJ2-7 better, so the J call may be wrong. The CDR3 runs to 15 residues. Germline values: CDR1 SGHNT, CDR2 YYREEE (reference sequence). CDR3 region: CASSSSGGLSYEQYF. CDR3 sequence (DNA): TGTGCCAGCAGCTCCAGCGGGGGGCTCTCCTACGAGCAGTACTTC.

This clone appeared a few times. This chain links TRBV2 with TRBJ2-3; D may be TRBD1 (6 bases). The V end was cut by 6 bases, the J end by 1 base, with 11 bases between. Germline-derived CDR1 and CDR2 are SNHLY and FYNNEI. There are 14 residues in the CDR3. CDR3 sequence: CASSTWTGTDTQYF. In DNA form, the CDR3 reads TGTGCCAGCAGCACCTGGACAGGCACAGATACGCAGTATTTT.